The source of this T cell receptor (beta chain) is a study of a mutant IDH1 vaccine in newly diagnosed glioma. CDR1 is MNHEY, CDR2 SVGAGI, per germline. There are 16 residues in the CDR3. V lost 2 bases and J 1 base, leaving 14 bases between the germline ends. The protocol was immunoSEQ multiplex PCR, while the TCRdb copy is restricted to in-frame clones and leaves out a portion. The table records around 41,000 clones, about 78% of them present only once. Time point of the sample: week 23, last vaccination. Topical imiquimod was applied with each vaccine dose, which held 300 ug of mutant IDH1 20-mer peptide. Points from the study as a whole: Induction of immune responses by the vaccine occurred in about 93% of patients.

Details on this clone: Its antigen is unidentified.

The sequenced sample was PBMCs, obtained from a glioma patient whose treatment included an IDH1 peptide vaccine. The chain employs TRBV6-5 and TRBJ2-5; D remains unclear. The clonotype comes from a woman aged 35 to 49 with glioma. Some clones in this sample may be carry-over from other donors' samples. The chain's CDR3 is CASSYGLGSPQETQYF. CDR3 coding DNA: TGTGCCAGCAGTTACGGGCTAGGCTCACCCCAAGAGACCCAGTACTTC.